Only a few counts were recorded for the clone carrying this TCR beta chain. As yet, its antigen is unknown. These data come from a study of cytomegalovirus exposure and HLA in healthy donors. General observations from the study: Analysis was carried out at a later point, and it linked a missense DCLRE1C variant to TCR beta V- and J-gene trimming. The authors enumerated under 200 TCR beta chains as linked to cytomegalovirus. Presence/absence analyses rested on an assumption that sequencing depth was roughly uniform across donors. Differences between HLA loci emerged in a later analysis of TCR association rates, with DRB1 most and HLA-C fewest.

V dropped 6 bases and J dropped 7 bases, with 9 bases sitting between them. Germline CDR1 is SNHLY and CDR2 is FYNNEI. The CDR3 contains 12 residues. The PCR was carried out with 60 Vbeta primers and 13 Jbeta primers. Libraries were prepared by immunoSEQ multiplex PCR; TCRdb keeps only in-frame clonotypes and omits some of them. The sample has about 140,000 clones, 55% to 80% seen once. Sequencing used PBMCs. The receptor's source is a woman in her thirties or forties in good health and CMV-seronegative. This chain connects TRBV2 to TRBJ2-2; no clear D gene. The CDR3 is CASRLIFGELFF. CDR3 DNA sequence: TGTGCCAGCAGGCTAATTTTCGGGGAGCTGTTTTTT. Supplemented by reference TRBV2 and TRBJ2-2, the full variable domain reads EPEVTQTPSHQVTQMGQEVILRCVPISNHLYFYWYRQILGQKVEFLVSFYNNEISEKSEIFDDQFSVERPDGSNFTLKIRSTKLEDSAMYFCASRLIFGELFFGEGSRLTVL.